This T cell receptor beta chain was captured by sequencing in a study of OX40 agonist ivuxolimab in advanced cancers. The method was immunoSEQ multiplex PCR; TCRdb's version includes in-frame clones alone and lacks a portion of them. The profile shows over 30,000 clones, more than 75% of them singletons. This clone was seen just once. Trimming stripped 4 bases from V and 7 bases from J, with 13 bases between. This CDR3 contains 13 residues. CDR1 LGHNA and CDR2 YSLEER come from the germline V gene. This material consisted of CD4+ or CD8+ T cells sorted from blood, taken in a trial of the OX40 agonist ivuxolimab. The chain recombines TRBV4-3 with TRBJ1-1, with D possibly matching TRBD1 (5 bases). The clonotype comes from an adult with an advanced solid tumor such as melanoma, head and neck, liver or kidney cancer. CDR3 in amino acids: CASSRGLGGEAFF. The CDR3 region has the DNA TGCGCCAGCAGCCGCGGCCTCGGGGGTGAAGCTTTCTTT.